Listed below are T cell receptor beta chains from one sample, sequenced in a study of esophageal squamous cell carcinoma under preoperative chemotherapy. One entry per CDR3 protein results from TCRdb running MiXCR on the PCR reads. This table has 25,000 to 35,000 distinct CDR3 sequences, roughly 52% appearing once. This material was obtained from a patient given preoperative chemotherapy. The receptor source for this set is a human donor with esophageal squamous cell carcinoma. The donor label of this sample is uncertain. The CDR3 runs from the conserved cysteine through the conserved F or W. D genes are given only for firm matches. Size is omitted from some rows. Given values are once, few, many or a class for expanded clones.

clone_size	d_call	v_call	j_call	cdr3_aa	cdr3_nt
-	-	TRBV7-2	TRBJ2-7	CASGRQAYEQYF	TGTGCCAGCGGCCGCCAGGCGTACGAGCAGTACTTC
-	-	TRBV7-2	TRBJ1-2	CASSLEPARGYTF	TGTGCCAGCAGCTTAGAACCCGCGAGGGGCTACACCTTC
-	TRBD2	TRBV12-3/TRBV12-4	TRBJ2-1	CASSGTSGRGVEQFF	TGTGCCAGCAGTGGAACTAGCGGGAGGGGGGTTGAGCAGTTCTTC
-	TRBD1	TRBV6-1	TRBJ2-5	CASSLGQGRQETQYF	TGTGCCAGCAGCCTAGGACAGGGGCGTCAAGAGACCCAGTACTTC
-	TRBD1	TRBV11-2	TRBJ2-7	CAGTGTGYNEQYF	TGTGCCGGAACCGGGACAGGGTACAATGAGCAGTACTTC
once	-	TRBV7-7	TRBJ2-2	CASSFGVVGADKQFF	TGTGCTAGCAGCTTTGGAGTTGTGGGAGCAGATAAGCAGTTTTTT
-	TRBD2	TRBV7-6	TRBJ2-5	CAGGRGGSDQDTQYF	TGTGCCGGGGGGCGGGGGGGGAGTGACCAAGATACGCAGTACTTC
many	-	TRBV11-3	TRBJ2-2	CASSLELSGELFF	TGTGCCAGCAGCTTAGAATTGTCCGGGGAGCTGTTTTTT
-	-	TRBV7-2	TRBJ1-5	CASSPSVSAGQPQHF	TGTGCCAGCAGCCCATCCGTATCGGCAGGGCAGCCCCAGCATTTT
-	-	TRBV7-2	TRBJ2-5	CAGGTGGSAPETQYF	TGTGCCGGGGGGACCGGGGGTAGTGCCCCAGAGACCCAGTACTTC
many	TRBD1	TRBV7-2	TRBJ1-2	CASSAGTGGRDYGYTF	TGTGCCAGCAGCGCCGGGACAGGGGGCCGGGACTATGGCTACACCTTC
-	-	TRBV18	TRBJ2-1	CASSPHGASEQFF	TGTGCCAGCTCACCTCACGGGGCCTCCGAGCAGTTCTTC
many	-	TRBV7-9	TRBJ2-7	CASSKNTVPYEQYF	TGTGCCAGCAGCAAAAATACAGTCCCCTACGAGCAGTACTTC
-	TRBD1	TRBV27	TRBJ2-7	CASSWTGNSYEQYF	TGTGCCAGCAGTTGGACAGGGAACTCCTACGAGCAGTACTTC
few	-	TRBV12-3/TRBV12-4	TRBJ2-2	CASSRGLVAGGTGAQFF	-
many	-	TRBV27	TRBJ1-2	CASSLRWDYGYTF	TGTGCCAGCAGTTTAAGGTGGGACTATGGCTACACCTTC
once	-	TRBV7-6	TRBJ2-5	CASGLAGDQETQLF	TGTGCCAGCGGCTTAGCCGGGGACCAAGAGACCCAGCTCTTC
-	-	TRBV7-2	TRBJ2-4	CAGMSAKNIQYF	TGTGCGGGCATGAGCGCCAAAAACATTCAGTACTTC
many	TRBD2	TRBV7-2	TRBJ2-1	CASSLALAGYEQFF	TGTGCCAGCAGCTTAGCCCTAGCGGGATATGAGCAGTTCTTC
-	-	TRBV12-3/TRBV12-4	TRBJ2-3	CASTWGRGIGTETQFF	-
-	-	TRBV7-2	TRBJ2-4	CASSSRGRAKNIQYF	TGTGCCAGCAGTAGCAGGGGCCGTGCCAAAAACATTCAGTACTTC
-	-	TRBV25-1	TRBJ2-1	CASSGAGNYNEQFF	TGTGCCAGCAGTGGGGCAGGGAACTACAATGAGCAGTTCTTC
-	-	TRBV10-1	TRBJ2-5	CASSEWGSGETQYF	TGCGCCAGCAGTGAGTGGGGCTCGGGGGAGACCCAGTACTTC
-	-	TRBV7-2	TRBJ2-4	CASSPRPRGGTDIQYF	TGTGCCAGCAGCCCCCGCCCCAGGGGAGGCACAGACATTCAGTACTTC
many	-	TRBV11-3	TRBJ2-7	CASSLSLWDGEQYF	TGTGCCAGCAGCTTATCTTTGTGGGACGGTGAGCAGTACTTC
-	-	TRBV7-8	TRBJ2-2	CASRFMVGAMSTEELFF	TGTGCCAGCAGATTTATGGTCGGGGCTATGAGCACCGAGGAGCTGTTTTTT
-	TRBD2	TRBV7-6	TRBJ2-5	CARSLGARIGGGAQETQYF	TGTGCCAGGAGCTTGGGTGCGCGCATCGGGGGGGGTGCCCAAGAGACTCAGTACTTC
few	-	TRBV6-5	TRBJ1-4	CASSWGEGKLFF	TGTGCCAGCAGTTGGGGGGAGGGAAAACTGTTTTTT
-	-	TRBV12-3/TRBV12-4	TRBJ2-1	CASSFDRYNEQFF	TGTGCCAGCAGTTTTGACCGTTACAATGAGCAGTTCTTC
-	-	TRBV6-1	TRBJ1-2	CASSEGAAPYGYTF	TGTGCCAGCAGTGAAGGGGCAGCCCCCTATGGCTACACCTTC
-	-	TRBV12-3/TRBV12-4	TRBJ2-5	CAGTGGRAQEIQYF	TGTGCGGGGACCGGGGGCCGGGCCCAAGAGATCCAGTACTTC
-	-	TRBV7-6	TRBJ2-3	CASVSGLWGTDMQYF	TGTGCCAGCGTCTCGGGGCTGTGGGGCACAGACATGCAGTATTTC
-	-	TRBV3-1	TRBJ2-3	CASSLDGGTDTQYF	TGTGCCAGCAGCCTAGATGGGGGCACAGATACGCAGTATTTT
-	-	TRBV7-8	TRBJ2-4	CARGLDGRDQNTQYF	TGTGCCAGGGGGCTAGACGGGCGTGACCAAAACACCCAGTACTTC
few	TRBD2	TRBV5-1	TRBJ2-5	CASSVRAGGPETQYF	TGCGCCAGCAGCGTGAGAGCGGGAGGGCCCGAGACCCAGTACTTC
few	TRBD1	TRBV11-3	TRBJ2-1	CASSLTGTGGNEQFF	TGTGCCAGCAGCTTGACCGGGACAGGGGGCAATGAGCAGTTCTTC
-	-	TRBV7-2	TRBJ2-2	CAGSQAMNTEEQFF	TGTGCCGGCAGTCAGGCCATGAACACAGAGGAGCAGTTTTTT
medium-sized	-	TRBV12-3/TRBV12-4	TRBJ2-1	CASSGGFTREQFF	TGTGCCAGCAGTGGGGGTTTCACCCGGGAGCAGTTCTTC
-	-	TRBV5-4	TRBJ2-7	CASSSTFLGEQYF	TGTGCCAGCAGCTCTACCTTCCTCGGCGAGCAGTACTTC
-	-	TRBV12-3/TRBV12-4	TRBJ2-5	CAGIGRGDQKTQYF	TGTGCGGGGATCGGGCGCGGTGACCAAAAGACCCAGTACTTC
-	TRBD1	TRBV6-1	TRBJ2-3	CASIQTGYTQYF	TGTGCCAGCATCCAGACAGGGTATACGCAGTATTTT
-	-	TRBV7-6	TRBJ2-3	CARSRYGRDTDTQYF	TGTGCCAGGAGCCGGTACGGGCGTGACACAGATACGCAGTATTTT
-	-	TRBV7-2	TRBJ2-1	CASSLNYEQFF	TGTGCCAGCAGCTTAAATTATGAGCAGTTCTTC
many	-	TRBV7-8	TRBJ2-7	CASSLESGVSYEQYF	TGTGCCAGCAGCTTAGAATCAGGGGTCTCCTACGAGCAGTACTTC
many	TRBD1	TRBV6-1	TRBJ1-2	CASRPGWDSQNYGYTF	TGTGCCAGCAGGCCGGGATGGGACAGTCAAAACTATGGCTACACCTTC
-	TRBD1	TRBV7-2	TRBJ2-2	CASSLIQGAPFAGELFF	TGTGCCAGCAGCTTAATCCAGGGGGCGCCTTTCGCCGGGGAGCTGTTTTTT
-	TRBD1	TRBV6-5	TRBJ2-3	CASSYFPGQGFDLCTDTQYF	TGTGCCAGCAGTTACTTTCCGGGACAGGGGTTTGACCTCTGCACAGATACGCAGTATTTT
many	TRBD2	TRBV25-1	TRBJ2-5	CASSRGGEQYF	TGTGCCAGCAGCCGGGGGGGGGAGCAGTACTTC
once	-	TRBV7-2	TRBJ2-3	CASSVAGDQDTQYF	TGTGCCAGTTCCGTAGCCGGAGACCAAGATACGCAGTATTTT